This TCR beta chain was obtained from a study of T-cell memory formation after mild COVID-19. Findings of the study overall: CM and EM subsets held most contracting CD4+ clones; EMRA held CD8+ ones. Memory from before infection featured some responding clones, which suggests cross-reactive memory joined. There was a balanced CD4/CD8 profile in clones contracting day 15 to 85, and later expanders leaned CD4+.

The germline V gene encodes CDR1 SGHTA and CDR2 FQGNSA. This CDR3 contains 16 residues. V shed 1 base and J 0 bases; nucleotides not matched to a gene: 1. Note on this clonotype: Its antigen is not identified.

After 5'RACE with constant-segment primers, TCR alpha and TCR beta cDNA libraries carrying sample barcodes and UMIs were obtained. TCRdb re-called the 5' RACE reads through MiXCR, storing one row per CDR3 protein. Seen here are under 450,000 distinct CDR3 sequences, 20% to 30% observed once, and the top ten hold over 10%. The V and J genes are TRBV7-2 and TRBJ2-1, with 9 bases lining up with TRBD2. The sequencing sample was made of PBMCs or a T cell subset sorted from them (not recorded which). The sequence was obtained from an adult woman who had mild COVID-19 (a few samples of this study predate the infection). Cell type and time point are not known. The CDR3 nucleotides are TGTGCCAGCAGCTTAGGACTAGCGGCCTCCTACAATGAGCAGTTCTTC. It codes for CASSLGLAASYNEQFF.